The clone carrying this TCR beta chain showed up just a few times. The data were taken from a study of CD8 T cells in Susac syndrome. RNA was extracted with the RNeasy kit, and a quantity of roughly 0.5 to 1 ug was reverse transcribed using random hexamers. One entry per CDR3 protein results from TCRdb running MiXCR on the immunoSEQ multiplex PCR reads. The sample consists of 180,000 or so distinct CDR3 sequences, about 95% of them appearing once. Sequencing of TCR beta was undertaken in CD8+ and CD4+ T cells derived from blood. The TCR comes from a human donor in good health. Sequencing was performed on CD4+ T cells from PBMCs.

CDR3 amino acids: CSARDLGETQYF. DNA for the CDR3: TGCAGTGCTAGGGACCTAGGGGAGACCCAGTACTTC. The chain is built from TRBV20-1 and TRBJ2-5; no clear D. V was clipped by 3 bases and J by 5 bases, with 10 bases between them. Per germline, CDR1 DFQATT and CDR2 SNEGSKA (reference sequence). This CDR3 is built from 12 residues.